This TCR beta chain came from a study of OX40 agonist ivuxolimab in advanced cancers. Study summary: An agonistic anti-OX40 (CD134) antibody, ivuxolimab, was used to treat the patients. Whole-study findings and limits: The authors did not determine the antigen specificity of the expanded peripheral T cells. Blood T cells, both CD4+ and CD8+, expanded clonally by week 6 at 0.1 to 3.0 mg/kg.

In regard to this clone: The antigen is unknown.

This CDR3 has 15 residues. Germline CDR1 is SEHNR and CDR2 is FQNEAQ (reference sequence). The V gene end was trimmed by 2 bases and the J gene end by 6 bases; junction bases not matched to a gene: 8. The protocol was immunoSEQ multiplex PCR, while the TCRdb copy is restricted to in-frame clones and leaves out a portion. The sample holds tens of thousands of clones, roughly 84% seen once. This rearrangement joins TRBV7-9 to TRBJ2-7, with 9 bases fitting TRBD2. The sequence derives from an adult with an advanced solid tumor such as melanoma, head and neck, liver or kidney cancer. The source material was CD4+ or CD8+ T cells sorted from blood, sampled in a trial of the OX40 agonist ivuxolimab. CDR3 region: CASSLPDSSGVEQYF. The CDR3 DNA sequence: TGTGCCAGCAGCTTACCGGATTCTAGCGGGGTCGAGCAGTACTTC. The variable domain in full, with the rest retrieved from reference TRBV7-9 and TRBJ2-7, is DTGVSQNPRHKITKRGQNVTFRCDPISEHNRLYWYRQTLGQGPEFLTYFQNEAQLEKSRLLSDRFSAERPKGSFSTLEIQRTEQGDSAMYLCASSLPDSSGVEQYFGPGTRLTVT.